This is a list of T cell receptor beta chains from one sample in a study of regulatory T cells in long-lasting Graves disease. TCRdb re-called the multiplex PCR reads through MiXCR, storing one row per CDR3 protein. The data show 400,000 to 550,000 distinct CDR3 sequences, 15% seen once. These data were also filed under a second study, of T cells in Graves' hyperthyroidism and ophthalmopathy.

The sequences come from peripheral blood mononuclear cells (PBMCs), collected at new diagnosis, from a patient treated with antithyroid drugs. All receptors come from a woman aged 30 to 39 with Graves disease. The CDR3 runs from the conserved cysteine through the conserved F or W. A D gene is named only where the DNA matches it firmly. Where a row states a size, it is once, few, many or the class of an expanded clone; other rows omit it.

length,size,J,D,V,CDR3,DNA
15,once,TRBJ2-6,-,TRBV13,CASSAKSSGANVLTF,TGTGCCAGCAGCGCTAAATCCTCTGGGGCCAACGTCCTGACTTTC
13,many,TRBJ2-3,-,TRBV27,CAIAGGGTDTQYF,TGTGCCATCGCAGGCGGCGGCACAGATACGCAGTATTTT
14,many,TRBJ1-1,-,TRBV6-5,CASSFLDGNTEAFF,TGTGCCAGCAGTTTCCTGGACGGGAACACTGAAGCTTTCTTT
13,-,TRBJ2-1,TRBD2,TRBV30,CAWSADGRVEQFF,TGTGCCTGGAGTGCTGACGGGAGGGTTGAGCAGTTCTTC
15,many,TRBJ2-3,-,TRBV24-1,CATSQTRQRADTQYF,TGTGCCACCAGCCAAACACGACAGAGGGCAGATACGCAGTATTTT
13,few,TRBJ1-1,-,TRBV6-1,CPRRGHFNTEAFF,TGTCCGAGAAGGGGCCACTTCAACACTGAAGCTTTCTTT
16,many,TRBJ2-5,TRBD2,TRBV6-1,CASSNKGGRARETQYF,TGTGCCAGCAGTAACAAGGGAGGGAGGGCCCGGGAGACCCAGTACTTC
18,few,TRBJ2-7,-,TRBV19,CASSDPRSDKRQVYGQYF,TGTGCCAGTAGCGACCCGAGAAGCGATAAAAGACAGGTCTACGGGCAGTACTTC
15,many,TRBJ2-5,-,TRBV10-1,CASSESGRGEETQYF,TGCGCCAGCAGTGAGTCAGGAAGGGGTGAGGAGACCCAGTACTTC
14,few,TRBJ1-2,TRBD1,TRBV2,CASSGTGDYYGYTF,TGTGCCAGCAGTGGGACAGGGGACTATTATGGCTACACCTTC
16,many,TRBJ1-1,-,TRBV7-9,CASSPPGRALGTEAFF,TGTGCCAGCAGCCCCCCCGGGAGGGCCCTGGGCACTGAAGCTTTCTTT
14,many,TRBJ1-1,-,TRBV5-1,CASSPGHSNTEAFF,TGCGCCAGCAGCCCGGGACACTCGAACACTGAAGCTTTCTTT
18,many,TRBJ2-1,-,TRBV6-2/TRBV6-3,CASTPLPGGTVPYNEQFF,TGTGCCAGCACCCCCCTGCCAGGTGGTACGGTACCGTACAATGAGCAGTTCTTC
14,many,TRBJ2-3,-,TRBV6-2/TRBV6-3,CASRERLAKDTQYF,TGTGCCAGCAGGGAGAGGTTAGCGAAGGATACGCAGTATTTT
12,many,TRBJ2-7,-,TRBV2,CASNPRSYEQYF,TGTGCCAGCAACCCCCGCAGCTACGAGCAGTACTTC
13,few,TRBJ2-4,-,TRBV2,CASNVEFKNIQYF,TGTGCCAGCAATGTGGAATTCAAAAACATTCAGTACTTC
15,many,TRBJ2-7,TRBD2,TRBV4-1,CASSPGTTPYYEQYF,TGCGCCAGCAGCCCCGGGACTACTCCCTACTACGAGCAGTACTTC
19,-,TRBJ2-3,TRBD2,TRBV4-1,CASSQDRIAGGPGTDTQYF,TGCGCCAGCAGCCAAGATCGGATAGCGGGAGGGCCGGGCACAGATACGCAGTATTTT
17,many,TRBJ2-3,TRBD2,TRBV28,CASTLRTSGSSTDTQYF,TGTGCCAGCACTCTTAGGACTAGCGGGTCTAGCACAGATACGCAGTATTTT
16,-,TRBJ2-3,TRBD2,TRBV2,CASRADLAGAVDTQYF,TGTGCCAGCAGAGCTGATTTAGCGGGAGCAGTAGATACGCAGTATTTT
10,many,TRBJ1-1,-,TRBV29-1,CSAPDTEAFF,TGCAGCGCCCCGGACACTGAAGCTTTCTTT
17,few,TRBJ2-2,TRBD2,TRBV6-2/TRBV6-3,CASSKSSGLQSPGELFF,TGTGCCAGCAGTAAGTCTAGCGGACTCCAATCCCCCGGGGAGCTGTTTTTT
15,-,TRBJ1-1,-,TRBV11-2,CASSPVNRADTEAFF,TGTGCCAGCAGTCCAGTAAACAGGGCGGACACTGAAGCTTTCTTT
15,-,TRBJ2-1,TRBD1,TRBV5-1,CASYQGVGFYNEQFF,TGCGCCAGTTACCAGGGGGTTGGATTCTACAATGAGCAGTTCTTC
19,few,TRBJ2-1,TRBD2,TRBV6-9,CASSYRGSGIKGSYNEQFF,TGTGCCAGCAGTTACCGGGGTAGCGGGATCAAGGGCTCCTACAATGAGCAGTTCTTC
15,many,TRBJ1-1,-,TRBV18,CASSPPQGLNTEAFF,TGTGCCAGCTCACCTCCGCAGGGCTTGAACACTGAAGCTTTCTTT
14,-,TRBJ2-1,-,TRBV9,CASSVDDLSNEQFF,TGTGCCAGCAGCGTAGACGATCTGAGCAATGAGCAGTTCTTC
17,many,TRBJ2-1,-,TRBV5-1,CASSPDGRPISYNEQFF,TGCGCCAGCAGTCCAGACGGACGCCCCATCTCCTACAATGAGCAGTTCTTC
12,many,TRBJ2-5,TRBD2,TRBV2,CATTRGGETQYF,TGTGCCACCACCCGCGGGGGGGAGACCCAGTACTTC
14,-,TRBJ2-5,TRBD1,TRBV6-2/TRBV6-3,CASSDGQGGETQYF,TGTGCCAGCAGCGACGGACAGGGAGGAGAGACCCAGTACTTC
14,many,TRBJ1-1,-,TRBV19,CASSIEGMNTEAFF,TGTGCCAGTAGTATTGAGGGCATGAACACTGAAGCTTTCTTT
16,many,TRBJ2-1,TRBD2,TRBV5-1,CASSRGGGSSYNEQFF,TGCGCCAGCAGCCGCGGCGGGGGGAGCTCCTACAATGAGCAGTTCTTC
14,-,TRBJ2-7,-,TRBV15,CATSSWDKTYEQYF,TGTGCCACCAGCAGCTGGGACAAAACCTACGAGCAGTACTTC
14,many,TRBJ2-7,TRBD2,TRBV20-1,CSAGGRDRAYEQYF,TGCAGTGCTGGGGGGAGGGACCGAGCCTACGAGCAGTACTTC
13,-,TRBJ2-7,TRBD1,TRBV20-1,CSAHSGQGYEQYF,TGCAGTGCCCACTCGGGACAGGGCTACGAGCAGTACTTC
15,-,TRBJ1-1,-,TRBV28,CASSFGFMGNTGASF,TGTGCCAGCAGTTTCGGATTTATGGGGAACACTGGAGCTTCCTTT
13,few,TRBJ2-3,-,TRBV11-2,CASSFTGSDTQYF,TGTGCCAGCAGCTTTACAGGGTCAGATACGCAGTATTTT
17,many,TRBJ2-7,TRBD2,TRBV7-2,CASSLAPLGLADYEQYF,TGTGCCAGCAGCTTGGCCCCGCTGGGGCTAGCGGATTACGAGCAGTACTTC
17,once,TRBJ2-1,-,TRBV19,CASSIDLGAYRGNEQFF,TGTGCCAGTAGTATAGATCTAGGAGCGTATCGAGGCAATGAGCAGTTCTTC
11,-,TRBJ1-2,TRBD1,TRBV10-3,CASGTGDGYTF,TGTGCCAGCGGGACAGGGGATGGCTACACCTTC
13,many,TRBJ2-1,TRBD2,TRBV9,CASSSSGYNEQFF,TGTGCCAGCAGTTCTAGCGGATACAATGAGCAGTTCTTC
15,many,TRBJ2-2,-,TRBV5-1,CASSFGTSNTGELFF,TGCGCCAGCAGCTTTGGCACTTCGAACACCGGGGAGCTGTTTTTT
15,few,TRBJ1-5,-,TRBV2,CASSGRLNSNQPQHF,TGTGCCAGCAGTGGCCGTTTAAATAGCAATCAGCCCCAGCATTTT
15,few,TRBJ2-7,-,TRBV27,CASSPLGPRRYEQYF,TGTGCCAGCAGTCCTTTGGGACCACGGCGCTACGAGCAGTACTTC
15,few,TRBJ2-1,-,TRBV7-6,CASSLAGGKYNEQFF,TGTGCCAGCAGCTTAGCGGGAGGAAAATACAATGAGCAGTTCTTC
15,-,TRBJ1-2,TRBD1,TRBV19,CASSIEQGLLYGYTF,TGTGCCAGTAGTATTGAACAGGGGCTCCTCTATGGCTACACCTTC
17,many,TRBJ2-7,-,TRBV3-1,CASSPAISGTSSYEQYF,TGTGCCAGCAGCCCTGCCATCTCCGGGACTTCGAGCTACGAGCAGTACTTC